This T cell receptor (beta chain) was recorded in a study of identical twins. MiXCR, applied by TCRdb to the 5' RACE reads, yields one record per CDR3 protein. The sample gives about 890,000 distinct CDR3 sequences, around an eighth of which show up once; roughly 1.5% is in the top ten. Germline CDR1 is MDHEN and CDR2 is SYDVKM. V trimming: 2 bases; J trimming: 0 bases; junction bases outside the gene matches: 4. This CDR3 contains 16 residues. The sample also formed part of further work on yellow fever vaccine responses in identical twins.

The sample comprised PBMCs. This clonotype was sampled from a young woman in good health. V and J are TRBV28 and TRBJ1-5, with 7 positions matching TRBD1. The CDR3 DNA sequence: TGTGCCAGCAGTTTAAGCCGGGACAGTAGCAATCAGCCCCAGCATTTT. Translated: CASSLSRDSSNQPQHF.